The 10 T cell receptor beta chains given below trace back to one sample, sequenced in a study of T cell responses to AZD1222 COVID-19 vaccine. Clones were read by immunoSEQ multiplex PCR, and TCRdb kept only the in-frame ones, dropping some. The table lists 140,000 or so clones, about nine tenths of them singletons. The starting material was peripheral blood, obtained on day 0 of AZD1222 vaccination. The receptors here all came from an adult in good health.

The chain uses TRBV3-1 (or the pseudogene TRBV3-2) and TRBJ2-1, with D perhaps matching TRBD2 (6 bases). CDR1 LGHDT and CDR2 YNNKEL come from the germline V gene (reference sequence). V lost 1 base to trimming and J lost 3 bases, with 13 bases between them. The CDR3 spans 16 residues. CDR3 nucleotides: TGTGCCAGCAGCCAAGTTCACGGAGGGAGCTACAATGAGCAGTTCTTC. Protein: CASSQVHGGSYNEQFF.

The chain carries TRBV6-5 and TRBJ1-2, with D tentatively TRBD1 (6 bases). Trimming removed 6 bases at V and 0 bases at J, with 14 bases between. Germline lookup yields CDR1 MNHEY and CDR2 SVGAGI. The CDR3 covers 15 residues. The CDR3 here is CASSLTGPTNYGYTF. For the CDR3, the DNA is TGTGCCAGCAGCTTAACAGGGCCCACTAACTATGGCTACACCTTC.

The chain recombines TRBV6-4 with TRBJ2-3; 10 bases are a match to TRBD2. This CDR3 is built from 16 residues. The V gene end was trimmed by 0 bases and the J gene end by 3 bases; junction bases not matched to a gene: 3. Germline CDR1 and CDR2: MRHNA and SNTAGT. The CDR3 DNA is TGTGCCAGCAGTGACTCTGTAGCGGGGGGAACAGATACGCAGTATTTT. It translates to CASSDSVAGGTDTQYF.

This clone was recorded once. This chain links TRBV30 with TRBJ1-2; 9 bases align to TRBD1. V shed 0 bases, J shed 4 bases, and the junction held 6 bases outside the gene matches. Germline CDR1 reads GTSNPN; CDR2 reads SVGIG (reference sequence). CDR3 length equals 15 residues. In DNA, the CDR3 is TGTGCCTGGAGTGTAGGGACAGGGAATAGCTATGGCTACACCTTC. This encodes CAWSVGTGNSYGYTF. Supplemented by reference TRBV30 and TRBJ1-2, the full variable domain reads SQTIHQWPATLVQPVGSPLSLECTVEGTSNPNLYWYRQAAGRGLQLLFYSVGIGQISSEVPQNLSASRPQDRQFILSSKKLLLSDSGFYLCAWSVGTGNSYGYTFGSGTRLTVV.

The V gene is TRBV19, the J gene TRBJ1-1, with D unresolved. From germline, CDR1 is LNHDA and CDR2 SQIVND (reference sequence). The CDR3 is 16 amino acids. V lost 6 bases, J lost 1 base, and 18 bases lay in between. CDR3 sequence reads: CASRNPVGAGNTEAFF. The CDR3 coding sequence is TGTGCCAGTAGAAACCCCGTAGGAGCAGGGAACACTGAAGCTTTCTTT.

J is TRBJ1-1 and V is TRBV18; no clear D gene. Germline V gene data show CDR1 as KGHSH and CDR2 as LQKENI. The V gene lost 0 bases and the J gene lost 1 base, with 6 bases spanning the gap. The CDR3 has 14 residues. CDR3 region: CASSPPSPNTEAFF. In nucleotides, the CDR3 is TGTGCCAGCTCACCACCTAGTCCGAACACTGAAGCTTTCTTT.

The chain couples TRBV28 to TRBJ1-2; a possible D gene is TRBD1 (6 bases). Per germline, CDR1 MDHEN and CDR2 SYDVKM. The CDR3 has 13 residues. The germline V and J ends were trimmed by 4 bases and 4 bases, with 10 bases remaining between them. The CDR3 bases are TGTGCCAGCAGTTCACAGGGATTCTATGGCTACACCTTC. As protein: CASSSQGFYGYTF.

This chain uses TRBV5-1 with TRBJ1-1, with D maybe TRBD1 (5 bases). V lost 2 bases and J 5 bases, leaving 10 bases between the germline ends. Germline-derived CDR1 and CDR2 are SGHRS and YFSETQ. The CDR3 sequence is 13 residues long. In nucleotides, the CDR3 is TGCGCCAGCAGCTTTGAAGGGGCGACTGAAGCTTTCTTT. Translated, it gives CASSFEGATEAFF.

The chain combines TRBV29-1 with TRBJ2-7; 9 bases align to TRBD2. V lost 4 bases and J lost 4; bases outside the gene matches: 14. The CDR3 has 16 amino acids. CDR1 is SQVTM and CDR2 is ANQGSEA in the germline V gene. CDR3 DNA sequence: TGCAGCGTTGCCACGCGGGCTAGCGGGAAAACTTACGAGCAGTACTTC. This translates into CSVATRASGKTYEQYF.

The chain uses TRBV6-5 and TRBJ1-2; D uncertain. V was cut by 6 bases and J by 2 bases, with 13 bases left in between. This CDR3 comprises 14 residues. Germline loops: CDR1 MNHEY, CDR2 SVGAGI. The CDR3 reads CASSTPWGNYGYTF. DNA for the CDR3: TGTGCCAGCAGCACCCCCTGGGGAAACTATGGCTACACCTTC.